These 7 T cell receptor beta chains came from one sample sequenced in a study of blood T cell repertoires in COVID-19. Only in-frame clones appear in the TCRdb table, and some are missing; sequencing was by immunoSEQ multiplex PCR. Of roughly 150,000 clones in the sample, 78% are singletons; the top ten hold 14%. The sequenced sample consisted of peripheral blood. Every receptor here comes from a woman aged 80 or over with acute or convalescent COVID-19.

The chain combines TRBV14 with TRBJ1-1, with D maybe TRBD1 (6 bases). V was shortened by 0 bases and J by 11 bases, with 19 bases between the two germline ends. Per the germline V gene, CDR1 is SGHDN and CDR2 is FVKESK. This CDR3 is 15 amino acids long. CDR3 loop: CASSQDRVAGAVAFF. CDR3 in DNA: TGTGCCAGCAGCCAAGATAGGGTCGCAGGGGCAGTGGCTTTCTTT.

The chain links TRBV11-2 to TRBJ1-6; weak D call: TRBD1 (5 bases). The CDR3 loop spans 13 amino acids. Germline CDR1 reads SGHAT; CDR2 reads FQNNGV. V was pared by 5 bases and J by 15 bases, with 17 bases between. The DNA of the CDR3 is TGTGCCAGCAGCCGCGGGGCGTTCGGGAGCCTCCACTTT. It translates to CASSRGAFGSLHF. The full variable domain, rest sourced from reference TRBV11-2 and TRBJ1-6, is EAGVAQSPRYKIIEKRQSVAFWCNPISGHATLYWYQQILGQGPKLLIQFQNNGVVDDSQLPKDRFSAERLKGVDSTLKIQPAKLEDSAVYLCASSRGAFGSLHFGNGTRLTVT.

V is TRBV18 and J is TRBJ1-4, with a tentative D call TRBD1 (5 bases). V gave up 3 bases and J gave up 3 bases, with 14 bases separating them. Per germline, CDR1 KGHSH and CDR2 LQKENI. The CDR3 extends over 16 amino acids. CDR3 sequence: CASSPFLQEANEKLFF. In DNA, the CDR3 is TGTGCCAGCTCACCCTTTCTACAGGAAGCTAATGAAAAACTGTTTTTT.

This clone showed up just a few times. This chain's CDR3 is CASSEAGTGFQPQHF. CDR3 bases: TGTGCCAGCAGTGAAGCCGGGACAGGGTTTCAGCCCCAGCATTTT. The chain carries TRBV6-1 and TRBJ1-5; the match to TRBD1 covers 9 bases. From germline, CDR1 is MNHNS and CDR2 SASEGT. The V segment lost 0 bases and the J segment 6 bases; nucleotides outside the gene matches: 3. The CDR3 spans 15 residues.

The CDR3 nucleotides read TGTGCCAGCAGTTACTATGGAGGGGGGGACACTGAAGCTTTCTTT. Translated, it gives CASSYYGGGDTEAFF. This sequence joins TRBV6-5 and TRBJ1-1; TRBD1 is a possible D gene (6 bases). This CDR3 is built from 15 residues. Looked up from germline, CDR1 is MNHEY and CDR2 is SVGAGI. Deletions cut 1 base from V and 3 bases from J, with 12 bases between.

The chain recombines TRBV6-5 with TRBJ1-3; D is ambiguous. The CDR3 is 14 amino acids. Germline CDR1 reads MNHEY; CDR2 reads SVGAGI. Trimming stripped 8 bases from V and 0 bases from J, with 11 bases between. CDR3 coding DNA: TGTGCCAGCGCCGAGACATCCTCTGGAAACACCATATATTTT. Translated, it gives CASAETSSGNTIYF.

The rearrangement links TRBV19 to TRBJ1-5; D is perhaps TRBD1 (5 bases). V was cut by 8 bases and J by 2 bases, with 16 bases left in between. The CDR3 is 15 residues long. Per the germline V gene, CDR1 is LNHDA and CDR2 is SQIVND (reference sequence). The CDR3 region has the DNA TGTGCCAGTCGAACAGACGGAGGGGGCAATCAGCCCCAGCATTTT. It yields the protein CASRTDGGGNQPQHF.